This TCR beta chain was recovered during a study of cytomegalovirus exposure and HLA in healthy donors. Study-level results: According to a subsequent analysis, TCR clusters identified in the first cohort showed a tendency to co-occur across the roughly 120 validation repertoires. Despite most TCR sequences being rare, some public TCRs occurred in many donors.

In the case of this clone: The antigen remains undetermined.

From the 120-subject validation cohort, which was separate from the approximately 700-subject first cohort, the donors were drawn. Method: immunoSEQ multiplex PCR; TCRdb's copy keeps in-frame clones and lacks some. This table holds about 260,000 clones, around 90% found once. J gave up 3 bases and V 6 bases, and 5 bases lay outside the gene matches. CDR1 and CDR2 (germline): SGHKS, YYEKEE (reference sequence). The CDR3 totals 13 residues. The sequencing input was PBMCs. This clonotype was sampled from a woman in her twenties or thirties in good health and CMV-seronegative. The genes are TRBV5-5 and TRBJ2-5, with 7 bases matching TRBD1. The CDR3 loop is CASISGQEETQYF. Written as DNA, the CDR3 is TGTGCCAGCATCTCCGGACAGGAAGAGACCCAGTACTTC.